These 24 T cell receptor beta chains were all obtained from the same sample, sequenced in a study of cytomegalovirus exposure and HLA in healthy donors. PCR used 60 Vbeta primers and 13 Jbeta primers. This table comes from immunoSEQ multiplex PCR, and its TCRdb copy is limited to in-frame clones, with some not included. The sample yields roughly 250,000 clones, approximately 84% seen once. Sequencing was performed on PBMCs. These receptor sequences come from a woman between 40 and 55 years old in good health and CMV-seropositive.

The chain joins TRBV27 to TRBJ1-6; no definite D call. Germline V CDR1 and CDR2: MNHEY, SMNVEV (reference sequence). V was clipped by 5 bases and J by 14 bases, with 22 bases between them. CDR3 size: 15 residues. CDR3 region: CASSTRTPASLSLHF. In DNA, the CDR3 is TGTGCCAGCAGTACTCGGACTCCCGCTAGTTTGTCCCTCCACTTT.

The J gene is TRBJ2-7, the V gene TRBV7-8, with a weak D call TRBD1 (5 bases). CDR1 is SGHVS, CDR2 FQNEAQ, per germline. With 5 bases removed from V and 3 bases from J, the gap between germline ends came to 11 bases. This CDR3 spans 13 amino acids. The CDR3 loop reads CASSRTTIYEQYF. The CDR3 nucleotides are TGTGCCAGCAGCCGGACAACTATCTACGAGCAGTACTTC.

V gene TRBV7-3 combines with J gene TRBJ2-1, with D perhaps TRBD2 (6 bases). The germline gives CDR1 SGHTA, CDR2 FQGTGA. CDR3 length: 16 residues. The ends were cut back, 1 base at V and 2 bases at J, with 12 bases in the middle. CDR3 in amino acids: CASSLMGTGAYNEQFF. CDR3 coding DNA: TGTGCCAGCAGCTTAATGGGTACGGGAGCCTACAATGAGCAGTTCTTC.

V usage is TRBV29-1 and J usage is TRBJ1-2; tentatively, D is TRBD1 (6 bases). V lost 0 bases, J lost 3 bases, and 8 bases lay in between. Germline loops: CDR1 SQVTM, CDR2 ANQGSEA. The CDR3 spans 13 residues. The CDR3 DNA follows: TGCAGCGTTGAAGAGCACAGGGACTATGGCTACACCTTC. Amino acid sequence: CSVEEHRDYGYTF. The whole variable domain, remainder taken from reference TRBV29-1 and TRBJ1-2, is SAVISQKPSRDICQRGTSLTIQCQVDSQVTMMFWYRQQPGQSLTLIATANQGSEATYESGFVIDKFPISRPNLTFSTLTVSNMSPEDSSIYLCSVEEHRDYGYTFGSGTRLTVV.

In this sample, this clone turned up a few times. This chain joins TRBV7-8 and TRBJ2-2; 9 nucleotides match TRBD2. Germline V gives CDR1 SGHVS, CDR2 FQNEAQ. This CDR3 comprises 17 residues. Trimming at V came to 11 bases and at J to 2 bases, leaving 15 bases not matched to a gene. This CDR3 reads CAWSKVSSGINTGELFF. The CDR3 DNA is TGTGCCTGGTCGAAGGTTTCTAGCGGGATAAACACCGGGGAGCTGTTTTTT. Full variable domain (rest looked up from reference TRBV7-8 and TRBJ2-2): GAGVSQSPRYKVAKRGQDVALRCDPISGHVSLFWYQQALGQGPEFLTYFQNEAQLDKSGLPSDRFFAERPEGSVSTLKIQRTQQEDSAVYLCAWSKVSSGINTGELFFGEGSRLTVL.

Ten or more counts support this clone. The CDR3 nucleotides read TGTGCCAGTAGTATAGATCTTTGGGACAGGGCCTACGAGCAGTACTTC. Translating gives CASSIDLWDRAYEQYF. This chain uses TRBV19 with TRBJ2-7, with 9 bases identical to TRBD1. V shed 0 bases and J 2 bases; nucleotides not matched to a gene: 5. Germline values: CDR1 LNHDA, CDR2 SQIVND (reference sequence). The CDR3 is 16 amino acids.

The chain employs TRBV11-1 and TRBJ2-5, with TRBD2 matching over 14 bases. V was pared by 6 bases and J by 5 bases, with 11 bases of the junction left unmatched. Germline V gene lookup returns CDR1 SGHAT and CDR2 FQDESV (reference sequence). CDR3 length equals 17 residues. The CDR3 protein is CASRSWGLAGEVETQYF. CDR3 in DNA: TGTGCCAGCAGATCCTGGGGACTAGCGGGAGAGGTTGAGACCCAGTACTTC.

J is TRBJ1-3 and V is TRBV7-6; weak D call: TRBD1 (6 bases). Germline CDR1 is SGHVS and CDR2 is FNYEAQ. CDR3 size: 14 residues. With 5 bases removed from V and 2 bases from J, the gap between germline ends came to 10 bases. As DNA, the CDR3 is TGTGCCAGCAGCAGAACAGGGACTGGAAACACCATATATTTT. Protein product: CASSRTGTGNTIYF.

About this clone: Other DNA sequences in the sample encode the same CDR3. The V gene is TRBV9, the J gene TRBJ2-1; 11 nucleotides align to TRBD2. Germline V gives CDR1 SGDLS, CDR2 YYNGEE. The trim removed 2 bases at V and 3 bases at J, leaving 1 base unmatched. The CDR3 consists of 15 residues. CDR3 bases: TGTGCCAGCAGCGTTGGGACTAGCGGCTACAATGAGCAGTTCTTC. Protein product: CASSVGTSGYNEQFF.

The chain uses TRBV4-3 and TRBJ2-3, with D tentatively TRBD2 (5 bases). Trimming removed 0 bases at V and 6 bases at J, with 16 bases between. This CDR3 spans 16 amino acids. CDR1 is LGHNA and CDR2 is YSLEER in the germline V gene. The chain's CDR3 is CASSQDGNRGLDTQYF. CDR3 in DNA: TGCGCCAGCAGCCAAGATGGGAATAGAGGGTTGGATACGCAGTATTTT.

The chain combines TRBV25-1 with TRBJ1-2; TRBD1 matches at 7 bases. V lost 0 bases to trimming and J lost 8 bases; unmatched junction nucleotides: 12. The CDR3 sequence is 16 residues long. Germline CDR1 is MGHDK and CDR2 is SYGVNS. CDR3 nucleotides: TGTGCCAGCAGTGAATATTTCAAATCCGACAGGGAGGGCTACACCTTC. Its protein is CASSEYFKSDREGYTF.

This clone came up a few times. The chain joins TRBV11-1 to TRBJ2-1, with 12 positions matching TRBD2. In germline, CDR1 is SGHAT, CDR2 FQDESV (reference sequence). The CDR3 consists of 15 residues. Trimming removed 4 bases from V and 6 bases from J; junction bases left unmatched: 4. Here the CDR3 reads CASSSTGLAGNEQFF. Here the CDR3 DNA reads TGTGCCAGCAGCTCGACGGGACTAGCGGGCAATGAGCAGTTCTTC.

This CDR3 is CASSQADRFNYGYTF. CDR3 bases: TGCGCCAGCAGCCAAGCGGACAGATTTAACTATGGCTACACCTTC. This chain uses TRBV4-1 with TRBJ1-2; weak D call: TRBD1 (6 bases). The CDR3 has 15 residues. The V gene's germline CDR1 is MGHRA and CDR2 YSYEKL. Trimming took 1 base from V and 1 from J, leaving 10 bases between them.

The gene calls are TRBV15 and TRBJ2-5; D uncertain. Germline lookup yields CDR1 LNHNV and CDR2 YYDKDF (reference sequence). This CDR3 region has 13 residues. Trimming removed 0 bases from V and 7 bases from J, with 9 bases in between. CDR3 in amino acids: CATSREGLGTQYF. The CDR3 DNA reads as TGTGCCACCAGCAGAGAGGGCCTGGGGACCCAGTACTTC.

The chain links TRBV6-6 to TRBJ2-7; the D is unclear. Germline CDR1 and CDR2: MNHNY and SVGAGI (reference sequence). Deletions cut 3 bases from V and 0 bases from J, with 12 bases between. This CDR3 has 15 amino acids. The CDR3 coding sequence is TGTGCCAGCAGTTATGGCGGCAGTCTCTCCTACGAGCAGTACTTC. This sequence encodes CASSYGGSLSYEQYF.

The chain uses TRBV29-1 and TRBJ2-7, with D perhaps TRBD2 (6 bases). The CDR3 runs 14 residues. Trimming took off 0 bases at V and 2 bases at J, with 11 bases between the two ends. Germline values: CDR1 SQVTM, CDR2 ANQGSEA. CDR3 sequence: CSVEDSGRAYEQYF. The CDR3 region has the DNA TGCAGCGTTGAAGATTCCGGGAGAGCCTACGAGCAGTACTTC.

This rearrangement joins TRBV28 to TRBJ1-4; D unclear. This CDR3 is built from 14 residues. Per the germline V gene, CDR1 is MDHEN and CDR2 is SYDVKM. Trimming took off 3 bases at V and 4 bases at J, with 9 bases between the two ends. As DNA, the CDR3 is TGTGCCAGCAGTTTGGAGAGAATTAATGAAAAACTGTTTTTT. Protein: CASSLERINEKLFF.

V and J are TRBV5-1 and TRBJ2-4; tentative D call: TRBD2 (6 bases). Deletions cut 5 bases from V and 7 bases from J, with 10 bases between. The CDR3 covers 12 residues. Germline CDR1 SGHRS, CDR2 YFSETQ. Here the CDR3 DNA reads TGCGCCAGCAGTACGGGAGCTAACATTCAGTACTTC. This codes for CASSTGANIQYF.

The chain uses TRBV5-1 and TRBJ2-6, with D perhaps TRBD2 (6 bases). CDR1 and CDR2 (germline): SGHRS, YFSETQ. Trimming stripped 4 bases from V and 4 bases from J, with 18 bases between. The CDR3 covers 17 residues. CDR3 in DNA: TGCGCCAGCAGCCCCCGTGAAGGGGCGGGGGGGGCCAACGTCCTGACTTTC. Its protein is CASSPREGAGGANVLTF.

This chain links TRBV29-1 with TRBJ1-4; 7 positions agree with TRBD1. V shed 7 bases, J shed 2 bases, and the junction held 7 bases outside the gene matches. The CDR3 covers 14 residues. Germline V gives CDR1 SQVTM, CDR2 ANQGSEA. For the CDR3, the DNA is TGCAGCGGCCGAGGGGGCGCGACTAATGAAAAACTGTTTTTT. It yields the protein CSGRGGATNEKLFF.

The chain carries TRBV7-9 and TRBJ1-6, with 7 bases identical to TRBD1. The CDR3 totals 16 residues. V gave up 0 bases and J gave up 6 bases; unmatched junction bases: 5. Germline CDR1 SEHNR, CDR2 FQNEAQ (reference sequence). This chain's CDR3 is CASSLAPGQPNSPLHF. In DNA form, the CDR3 reads TGTGCCAGCAGCTTAGCGCCGGGACAGCCTAATTCACCCCTCCACTTT.

This rearrangement joins TRBV7-2 to TRBJ1-5; TRBD1 agrees at 7 bases. In germline, CDR1 is SGHTA, CDR2 FQGNSA. The CDR3 consists of 16 residues. The J segment lost 4 bases and the V segment lost 2 bases, leaving 8 bases of the junction unmatched. In DNA form, the CDR3 reads TGTGCCAGCAGCTTATTCTCCCCGGGACAGAATCAGCCCCAGCATTTT. Translation: CASSLFSPGQNQPQHF.

The chain combines TRBV19 with TRBJ1-6; D perhaps matches TRBD1 (6 bases). V was clipped by 11 bases and J by 13 bases, with 21 bases between them. The CDR3 loop spans 13 amino acids. The V gene's germline CDR1 is LNHDA and CDR2 SQIVND (reference sequence). The chain's CDR3 is CASQGRPIDPLHF. The CDR3 DNA sequence: TGTGCCTCCCAGGGGCGGCCCATCGATCCCCTCCACTTT.

This chain joins TRBV6-5 and TRBJ2-7; tentative D call: TRBD2 (7 bases). Germline CDR1 MNHEY, CDR2 SVGAGI. V gave up 5 bases and J gave up 2 bases, with 13 bases separating them. This CDR3 comprises 14 residues. This CDR3 is CASSPREGAYEQYF. The DNA for the CDR3 is TGTGCCAGCAGTCCCAGGGAGGGGGCCTACGAGCAGTACTTC.